Below are 5 T cell receptor beta chains sequenced from a single sample in a study of T cells after posttransplantation cyclophosphamide (dated by TCRdb to 2016 to 2017). Libraries were constructed by the immunoSEQ multiplex PCR assay. Not all clones reach the TCRdb copy of this immuneACCESS table, which keeps in-frame sequences only. Checked studies attribute under half of the gap to unresolved V genes and leave the rest unexplained. The sample data list approximately 15,000 clones, and about four fifths of these were observed just once. The top ten clones comprise approximately 0.8% of the sample. The material sequenced was memory CD4+ T cells sorted from PBMCs. The receptors shown here come from a man aged 50-60 years in good health, CMV-negative, and a related stem cell transplant donor.

Points on this clone: An end of the junction does not agree with germline; a read error may underlie this. The gene calls are TRBV4-3 and TRBJ1-2; tentatively, D is TRBD1 (5 bases). Germline V gene lookup returns CDR1 LGHNA and CDR2 YSLEER. The CDR3 is 16 amino acids. The CDR3, as DNA: TGCGCCAGCAGCCAAGAGGCCGGAACCTGGGCGGGACCACTCCTCTTC. Its translation is CASSQEAGTWAGPLLF.

This chain uses TRBV11-2 with TRBJ1-2; TRBD1 matches at 9 bases. From germline, CDR1 is SGHAT and CDR2 FQNNGV. J lost 10 bases, V lost 2 bases, and 5 bases had no gene match. The CDR3 sequence is 13 residues long. The CDR3 loop reads CASSLPQGAIYTF. CDR3 DNA sequence: TGTGCCAGCAGCTTACCACAGGGGGCTATCTACACCTTC.

In nucleotides, the CDR3 is TGTGCCTGCCACCGGGACAGGTCCAGGGCTGGACGTGGCTACACCTTC. This gives the protein CACHRDRSRAGRGYTF. The rearrangement uses TRBV30 and TRBJ1-2, with 8 bases lining up with TRBD1. CDR1 and CDR2 from the germline V gene are GTSNPN and SVGIG (reference sequence). The CDR3 sequence is 16 residues long. V shed 6 bases and J 7 bases; nucleotides not matched to a gene: 19.

The chain combines TRBV9 with TRBJ2-3; TRBD2 is a possible D gene (6 bases). V lost 6 bases and J 4 bases, leaving 15 bases between the germline ends. The CDR3 is 14 amino acids. Germline V lookup: CDR1 SGDLS, CDR2 YYNGEE. Here the CDR3 reads CASMRRDFPDTQYF. CDR3 coding DNA: TGTGCCAGCATGCGGCGGGACTTCCCAGATACGCAGTATTTT.

This clone has more than one count but fewer than ten. The chain couples TRBV7-2 to TRBJ2-5; TRBD2 agrees at 10 bases. This CDR3 region has 14 residues. Germline CDR1 is SGHTA and CDR2 is FQGNSA. Trimming took 3 bases from V and 3 from J; bases not matched to a gene: 1. The CDR3 nucleotides are TGTGCCAGCAGCTTCGGGACTAGCGAAGAGACCCAGTACTTC. Translating it yields CASSFGTSEETQYF.